This T cell receptor beta chain was captured by sequencing in a study of T cells in Graves' hyperthyroidism and ophthalmopathy (dated by TCRdb to the late 2010s). Background for the entire study: TCR V-J signatures able to tell the groups apart were searched for in a discovery cohort of 90 to 100 patients, of whom under 45 had Graves' ophthalmopathy and around 57 had stable Graves' hyperthyroidism. For training and testing, the 80 to 100 patients in the discovery cohort were randomly divided in a 7:3 ratio. After blood sampling, hyperthyroidism patients were treated with methimazole at a starting dose of 30 mg daily, and ophthalmopathy patients were treated with high-dose intravenous methylprednisolone. Whether ophthalmopathy could be predicted prospectively was tested in an independent validation cohort made up of under 20 hyperthyroidism patients plus 17 patients who later progressed to ophthalmopathy. According to the paper, TCR Vbeta CDR3 sequencing was carried out on 135 peripheral blood samples, which came from more than 40 ophthalmopathy, fewer than 80 hyperthyroidism and approximately 17 progressor patients. Thyroid tissue and blood T-cell repertoires from several Graves' hyperthyroidism patients were also compared in the study. Beyond this particular receptor, the publication reports: Most expanded thyroid clonotypes (frequency above 0.001) were also detected in blood, a finding suggesting that blood repertoires may reflect thyroid immune responses. In validation, the model predicted progression to ophthalmopathy a median of 6.5 months before onset, with over 60% sensitivity and about 72% specificity. Ophthalmopathy was separated from stable hyperthyroidism by a 13 V-J signature model, with 85% to 90% sensitivity and approximately 81% specificity obtained in cross-validation and 80%/75% obtained in testing. Sample size was not statistically predetermined, and investigators were not blinded to group allocation.

A patient counted as having stable Graves' hyperthyroidism if no progression to ophthalmopathy occurred over 18 months of follow-up. The hyperthyroidism patients were between 18 and 65 years old and newly diagnosed, with a disease duration of less than 2 months. Exclusion was applied to patients with uncontrolled infections, other autoimmune diseases, pregnancy or lactation. Diagnoses relied on clinical symptoms, serum thyroxine and TRAb, thyroid ultrasound and orbital computed tomography. Trizol reagent was used to extract total RNA, and RNA quality was then checked on an Agilent 2100 Bioanalyzer. The TCR beta CDR3 regions were amplified from the RNA transcripts. The first round of RT-PCR for the TCR CDR3 was performed with the HTBI primer set and the Qiagen OneStep RT-PCR kit. Libraries were constructed in a second round of multiplex PCR, after which size selection and purification were carried out. The libraries were sequenced on an Illumina HiSeq2000 using paired-end 100 bp reads. Processing in the source paper ran as follows. Raw data were processed with SOAPnuke, discarding reads with adapters, uncalled bases, mean Phred below 15, or no exact constant-primer or identifier match. High-quality paired reads were merged using COPE v1.2.5, and each unique nucleotide sequence was defined as a clonotype. MiTCR v1.1 was used to align the clonotypes against IMGT TRBV, TRBD and TRBJ reference segments. Analysis was restricted to V-J combinations with a frequency above 0.0001, which covered roughly 99% of repertoires. A TCS score was defined as the ratio between F50 (clonal expansion) and ExV (chaos), using BLOSUM62-based TCRdist between CDR3 peptides within each V-J. Welch's t-statistics and random forest reduced around 510 V-J features to 13, which were used in a naive Bayes classifier (R e1071). The Morisita-Horn index was used to measure how similar the thyroid and blood repertoires were. Starting from the raw public reads, TCRdb applied fastp trimming at Q25, assembled clones with MiXCR and retained in-frame beta chains. Each record represents a unique CDR3 protein, reported with the most common genes and DNA among its rows. The V and J calls come from TCRdb's annotation, not from the publication. The sample yields 500,000 to 600,000 distinct CDR3 sequences; more than 45% were counted once. Clones ranked in the top ten supply around 7.7% of the sample.

From the cysteine up to the phenylalanine, the CDR3 has a length of 14 residues. The sequence is cut down to CDR3 DNA, 42 bases in frame from base 1. The junction shows trimming of 0 bases on V and 7 bases on J, plus 13 bases between the germline ends. Based on the germline V gene (reference sequence), the CDR1 and CDR2 sequences are LGHDT and YNNKEL. This clonotype was picked up many times. Its antigen target is currently unknown. It has no much larger one-base neighbor in the sample; base qualities were not kept. The sequenced material came from peripheral blood or thyroid tissue (not recorded which). The rearrangement combines TRBV3-1 with TRBJ2-7; confidence is insufficient to name the D gene. The clonotype was recovered from a woman under 30 with Graves' hyperthyroidism. The sequenced DNA is TGTGCCAGCAGCCAAGATGCGCGCCAGTGGGAGCAGTACTTC. The resulting protein is CASSQDARQWEQYF.